The T cell receptor beta chain described here comes from a study of monozygotic twins with inflammatory bowel disease. TCRdb re-called the 5' RACE reads; one entry per CDR3 protein, DNA not given. Its listing shows 300,000 to 350,000 distinct CDR3 sequences. This CDR3 is built from 14 residues. CDR1 and CDR2 from the germline V gene are SGHRS and YFSETQ. Sequencing input: blood. The clonotype was recovered from a human donor with ulcerative colitis or Crohn's disease, or a healthy co-twin of an affected twin (not recorded which). The V call is TRBV5-1, the J call TRBJ2-5; TCRdb's assignment of TRBD2 cannot be checked, as there is no DNA. The CDR3 reads CASSSLTSYETQYF.